The 27 T cell receptor beta chains given below trace back to one sample, sequenced in a study of cytomegalovirus exposure and HLA in healthy donors. With 60 Vbeta and 13 Jbeta primers, the PCR was carried out. Here immunoSEQ multiplex PCR was the method, and the copy in TCRdb shows in-frame clones only, minus some. The table shows more than 120,000 clones, with around 78% occurring only once. The material sequenced was PBMCs. Receptors originate from a woman aged 40 to 55 in good health and CMV-seropositive.

V is TRBV6-1 and J is TRBJ2-5; no clear D. The CDR3 totals 14 residues. Germline assignment: CDR1 MNHNS and CDR2 SASEGT. V gave up 0 bases and J gave up 2 bases, with 7 bases separating them. The CDR3 nucleotides read TGTGCCAGCAGTGAAGCCTCTAAGCAAGAGACCCAGTACTTC. Translating it yields CASSEASKQETQYF.

This clone was recorded once. The chain links TRBV19 to TRBJ2-3; 14 bases agree with TRBD2. V lost 6 bases to trimming and J lost 1 base; unmatched junction nucleotides: 12. The CDR3 runs to 19 residues. The germline CDR1 and CDR2 sequences are LNHDA and SQIVND (reference sequence). As DNA, the CDR3 is TGTGCCAGTAGGACCGGACTAGCGGGAGGCCGTAGCGGCACAGATACGCAGTATTTT. The encoded protein is CASRTGLAGGRSGTDTQYF.

The rearrangement links TRBV9 to TRBJ1-2; a weak D match, TRBD1 (5 bases). The V gene's germline CDR1 is SGDLS and CDR2 YYNGEE. Trimming shortened V by 4 bases and J by 8 bases, and 18 bases separated the two germline ends. There are 14 residues in the CDR3. The CDR3 DNA reads TGTGCCAGCAGCAAAGCGGAGGGGATGAGGGGCTACACCTTC. This sequence encodes CASSKAEGMRGYTF.

The rearrangement links TRBV28 to TRBJ2-1, with no clear D. This CDR3 has 14 amino acids. Trimming stripped 5 bases from V and 3 bases from J, with 11 bases between. Germline CDR1 is MDHEN and CDR2 is SYDVKM. The CDR3 nucleotides are TGTGCCAGCAGTAGTGCGGCCAACTACAATGAGCAGTTCTTC. Encoded protein: CASSSAANYNEQFF.

V and J are TRBV5-1 and TRBJ2-5; 10 nucleotides agree with TRBD2. This CDR3 has 16 residues. The trim removed 0 bases at V and 4 bases at J, leaving 6 bases unmatched. The germline V gene encodes CDR1 SGHRS and CDR2 YFSETQ. CDR3 sequence (DNA): TGCGCCAGCAGCTTGGGTCTAGCGGGAGTCGTAGAGACCCAGTACTTC. It yields the protein CASSLGLAGVVETQYF.

Regarding this clone: Sequence at one end of the junction differs from germline and may be a read error. Other DNA sequences in the sample encode the same CDR3. The rearrangement links TRBV6-4 to TRBJ2-3; tentative D call: TRBD1 (6 bases). The CDR3 is made up of 11 amino acids. Germline lookup yields CDR1 MRHNA and CDR2 SNTAGT. The CDR3 loop reads CASSGGDTQYF. The CDR3 nucleotides are TGCGCCAGCAGTGGGGGCGATACGCAGTATTTT.

This chain links TRBV2 with TRBJ2-2, with a possible D match to TRBD1 (6 bases). The CDR3 is 11 residues long. Germline V gene sequence: CDR1 SNHLY, CDR2 FYNNEI. V was clipped by 7 bases and J by 14 bases, with 14 bases between them. The CDR3 loop reads CASTLTGGLFF. For the CDR3, the DNA is TGTGCCAGCACTCTGACAGGAGGTCTGTTTTTT.

This chain uses TRBV5-1 with TRBJ1-5; the match to TRBD1 covers 10 bases. This CDR3 has 15 amino acids. Germline CDR1 is SGHRS and CDR2 is YFSETQ. The V gene end was trimmed by 4 bases and the J gene end by 7 bases; junction bases not matched to a gene: 8. CDR3 nucleotides: TGCGCCAGCAGCACCGGGACAGGGGCCAGCCAGCCCCAGCATTTT. Protein: CASSTGTGASQPQHF.

This clone appeared a few times. CDR3 protein: CASSLSGLAYYNEQFF. DNA for the CDR3: TGTGCCAGCAGCTTAAGCGGACTAGCGTATTACAATGAGCAGTTCTTC. J is TRBJ2-1 and V is TRBV13, with 9 bases identical to TRBD2. This CDR3 is 16 amino acids long. V trimming: 2 bases; J trimming: 4 bases; junction bases outside the gene matches: 6. The germline gives CDR1 PRHDT, CDR2 FYEKMQ (reference sequence).

The genes are TRBV5-1 and TRBJ1-4; D not resolved. V was clipped by 1 base and J by 5 bases, with 6 bases between them. The CDR3 sequence is 13 residues long. Germline CDR1 SGHRS, CDR2 YFSETQ. CDR3 sequence reads: CASSLTGNEKLFF. The CDR3, as DNA: TGCGCCAGCAGCTTGACCGGGAATGAAAAACTGTTTTTT.

The chain recombines TRBV10-2 with TRBJ2-5, with 8 bases matching TRBD2. The CDR3 length is 16 residues. V was clipped by 5 bases and J by 4 bases; unmatched bases: 12. The germline gives CDR1 WSHSY, CDR2 SAAADI. In nucleotides, the CDR3 is TGCGCCAGCAGTCCGGGACTAGGTTCAGGGAGAGAGACCCAGTACTTC. It codes for CASSPGLGSGRETQYF.

The chain is built from TRBV27 and TRBJ1-1; maybe TRBD1 (5 bases). With 3 bases removed from V and 3 bases from J, the gap between germline ends came to 8 bases. The CDR3 totals 13 residues. Germline values: CDR1 MNHEY, CDR2 SMNVEV (reference sequence). Written as DNA, the CDR3 is TGTGCCAGCAGTTTCTGGGGGGACACTGAAGCTTTCTTT. Its translation: CASSFWGDTEAFF.

The V gene is TRBV15, the J gene TRBJ2-3, with D possibly TRBD2 on 5 matching bases. The CDR3 is 13 amino acids. Per germline, CDR1 LNHNV and CDR2 YYDKDF (reference sequence). The V end lost 5 bases, the J end lost 4 bases, and 10 bases lay between the germline ends. CDR3 loop: CATSYGSADTQYF. As DNA, the CDR3 is TGTGCCACCAGCTATGGGAGTGCAGATACGCAGTATTTT.

J is TRBJ2-7 and V is TRBV14, with D unclear. The germline gives CDR1 SGHDN, CDR2 FVKESK. Trimming stripped 3 bases from V and 0 bases from J, with 9 bases between. This CDR3 region has 14 residues. The CDR3 here is CASSHGFLSYEQYF. The CDR3 nucleotides read TGTGCCAGCAGCCACGGGTTCCTCTCCTACGAGCAGTACTTC.

This clone was seen once. The rearrangement links TRBV5-6 to TRBJ2-7; 11 bases are shared with TRBD1. Germline V lookup: CDR1 SGHDT, CDR2 YYEEEE. The V and J ends lost 4 bases and 2 bases, in that order; junction bases with no gene match: 2. There are 14 residues in the CDR3. CDR3 sequence reads: CASSRGQGAYEQYF. CDR3 DNA sequence: TGTGCCAGCAGCCGGGGACAGGGGGCCTACGAGCAGTACTTC.

The rearrangement uses TRBV7-8 and TRBJ2-7; TRBD2 agrees at 9 bases. This CDR3 is built from 14 residues. V was pared by 6 bases and J by 0 bases, with 3 bases of the junction left unmatched. Germline values: CDR1 SGHVS, CDR2 FQNEAQ. The DNA for the CDR3 is TGTGCCAGCAGACCAGCGGGAGGCTCCTACGAGCAGTACTTC. This codes for CASRPAGGSYEQYF.

The CDR3 DNA is TGTGCCAGCAGCCCAAGGAGAAGTAAGACTGAAGCTTTCTTT. Protein product: CASSPRRSKTEAFF. J is TRBJ1-1 and V is TRBV7-2; D is unresolved. Germline V CDR1 and CDR2: SGHTA, FQGNSA. This CDR3 spans 14 amino acids. V shed 5 bases and J shed 5 bases, with 15 bases lying between them.

The chain carries TRBV11-3 and TRBJ2-5; 10 nucleotides align to TRBD1. Germline assignment: CDR1 SGHNT and CDR2 YENEEA. V trimming: 0 bases; J trimming: 2 bases; junction bases outside the gene matches: 3. The CDR3 covers 16 residues. The CDR3 nucleotides read TGTGCCAGCAGCTTAGATTTGGGACAGGGGCAAGAGACCCAGTACTTC. It encodes CASSLDLGQGQETQYF. Combining the CDR3 with reference TRBV11-3 and TRBJ2-5 gives the whole variable domain EAGVVQSPRYKIIEKKQPVAFWCNPISGHNTLYWYLQNLGQGPELLIRYENEEAVDDSQLPKDRFSAERLKGVDSTLKIQPAELGDSAVYLCASSLDLGQGQETQYFGPGTRLLVL.

This chain uses TRBV6-1 with TRBJ1-1; D remains unclear. In germline, CDR1 is MNHNS, CDR2 SASEGT. There are 13 residues in the CDR3. V was cut by 7 bases and J by 1 base, with 10 bases left in between. The CDR3, as DNA: TGTGCCAGCATTGTCTCTAAGAACACTGAAGCTTTCTTT. The encoded protein is CASIVSKNTEAFF.

The chain employs TRBV9 and TRBJ2-5; D is possibly TRBD2 (6 bases). The CDR3 is made up of 15 amino acids. Trimming took 0 bases from V and 4 from J, leaving 13 bases between them. The germline V gene encodes CDR1 SGDLS and CDR2 YYNGEE. The CDR3 loop is CASSVEGGALETQYF. Written as DNA, the CDR3 is TGTGCCAGCAGCGTAGAGGGCGGGGCGTTAGAGACCCAGTACTTC.

Concerning this clone itself: The sample contains more than one DNA sequence encoding this CDR3. The chain couples TRBV18 to TRBJ1-5; 7 nucleotides line up with TRBD1. The CDR3 loop spans 14 amino acids. Germline CDR1 KGHSH, CDR2 LQKENI. The V and J ends lost 6 bases and 2 bases, in that order; junction bases with no gene match: 4. CDR3 amino acids: CASSRGQGNQPQHF. CDR3 nucleotides: TGTGCCAGCTCGCGAGGACAGGGCAATCAGCCCCAGCATTTT.

The chain links TRBV5-1 to TRBJ2-5, with D perhaps TRBD1 (6 bases). The better agreement between TRBJ2-7 and the DNA end casts doubt on the J call. Germline lookup yields CDR1 SGHRS and CDR2 YFSETQ. The CDR3 loop spans 13 amino acids. The CDR3 DNA reads as TGCGCCAGCAGCCCGACAGGTGCCTACGAGCAGTACTTC. Its translation is CASSPTGAYEQYF.

This clone was seen a few times. The rearrangement links TRBV2 to TRBJ1-3; D is possibly TRBD1 (5 bases). Germline assignment: CDR1 SNHLY and CDR2 FYNNEI. The CDR3 has 14 residues. V lost 1 base to trimming and J lost 3 bases, with 7 bases between them. CDR3 region: CASSEEGFGNTIYF. As DNA, the CDR3 is TGTGCCAGCAGTGAAGAGGGGTTTGGAAACACCATATATTTT.

The rearrangement uses TRBV28 and TRBJ2-5, with D possibly TRBD1 on 6 matching bases. The CDR3 is made up of 12 amino acids. Deletions cut 4 bases from V and 3 bases from J, with 6 bases between. Germline V gene data show CDR1 as MDHEN and CDR2 as SYDVKM. CDR3 nucleotide sequence: TGTGCCAGCAGTTACAGGGAAGAGACCCAGTACTTC. This gives the protein CASSYREETQYF.

This sequence joins TRBV5-4 and TRBJ2-3; 7 nucleotides agree with TRBD2. Germline CDR1 reads SGHNT; CDR2 reads YYREEE (reference sequence). The CDR3 covers 17 residues. The junction had 10 bases not matched to a gene; V was cut back by 1 base and J by 2 bases. CDR3 loop: CASSLMRGGTTTDTQYF. DNA for the CDR3: TGTGCCAGCAGCTTGATGAGGGGCGGGACTACCACAGATACGCAGTATTTT.

The rearrangement links TRBV7-9 to TRBJ2-1; 9 bases match TRBD2. The CDR3 consists of 19 residues. J lost 7 bases, V lost 5 bases, and 21 bases had no gene match. Germline assignment: CDR1 SEHNR and CDR2 FQNEAQ (reference sequence). The CDR3 sequence is CASSPNQMVWREGLNEQFF. In DNA form, the CDR3 reads TGTGCCAGCAGCCCAAACCAAATGGTGTGGCGGGAGGGCCTGAATGAGCAGTTCTTC.

The chain employs TRBV19 and TRBJ1-5, with D unclear. V was cut by 1 base and J by 0 bases, with 7 bases left in between. Per germline, CDR1 LNHDA and CDR2 SQIVND (reference sequence). The CDR3 extends over 15 amino acids. In nucleotides, the CDR3 is TGTGCCAGTAGTATAGCGGTGATTAGCAATCAGCCCCAGCATTTT. Amino acids: CASSIAVISNQPQHF.